This note documents a single T cell receptor (beta chain) sequence. The CDR3 totals 13 residues. Germline lookup yields CDR1 KGHSY and CDR2 FQNENV. This specimen belongs to a study of monozygotic twins with inflammatory bowel disease. For every sample, eight separate reactions were used to make cDNA. With the 5' RACE reads reprocessed, TCRdb shows one record per CDR3 protein and no DNA. The sample spans 350,000 to 550,000 distinct CDR3 sequences; the ten largest clones claim 2.4%. The sequenced material came from blood. The rearrangement uses TRBV16 and TRBJ1-4. The clonotype was recovered from a human donor with ulcerative colitis or Crohn's disease, or a healthy co-twin of an affected twin (not recorded which). CDR3 amino acids: CASSQYANEKLFF.